This TCR beta chain appears in the sequencing data of a study of Graves' ophthalmopathy and Graves' hyperthyroidism (dated by TCRdb to 2016 to 2019). About the study as a whole: A patient counted as having stable hyperthyroidism if there was no progression to ophthalmopathy within 18 months of follow-up. The study used signatures of the TCR beta repertoire to tell Graves' ophthalmopathy apart from Graves' hyperthyroidism and to predict which patients would progress to ophthalmopathy. In total, under 150 blood samples were TCR-sequenced: approximately 40 ophthalmopathy, some 75 hyperthyroidism and 17 hyperthyroidism-to-ophthalmopathy patients. To explore V-J signatures that distinguish ophthalmopathy from hyperthyroidism, a discovery set of around 100 patients was enrolled, made up of approximately 45 with ophthalmopathy and 57 with stable hyperthyroidism. An independent validation cohort was composed of 18 hyperthyroidism patients and approximately 15 patients who later progressed from hyperthyroidism to ophthalmopathy. T-cell repertoires of thyroid tissue and blood were compared in about six hyperthyroidism patients. Following sample collection, hyperthyroidism patients were given methimazole at a starting dose of 30 mg daily, and ophthalmopathy patients were given high-dose intravenous methylprednisolone.

For repertoire sequencing, the TCR beta CDR3 regions were amplified from RNA transcripts. The first round of RT-PCR was done with HTBI primers and the Qiagen OneStep RT-PCR kit, and was followed by a second round of multiplex PCR, then size selection and purification. Libraries were sequenced paired-end with 100 bp reads on an Illumina HiSeq2000. The study's own analysis went as follows. SOAPnuke was used for read processing, and reads with adapters, uncalled bases, a mean Phred below 15, or no exact constant-primer or identifier match were discarded. High-quality paired reads were merged with COPE v1.2.5. Clonotypes were defined as unique nucleotide sequences and were aligned to IMGT TRB V, D and J references using MiTCR v1.1. The analysis was limited to V-J combinations with a frequency above 0.0001, which together covered just over 98% of the repertoires. A TCR clonal expansion and chaos score per V-J combination was defined as the ratio of F50 clonal expansion to chaos observed in the TCRdist matrix. Welch's t-statistics and random forest were used to reduce the features to about a dozen V-J combinations, which were then used as input to a naive Bayes classifier. Thyroid-blood repertoire similarity was quantified with the Morisita-Horn index. The public reads were reprocessed in TCRdb via fastp at Q25 and MiXCR, keeping in-frame beta chains. Identical CDR3 protein sequences are pooled into one entry, listed with their most common genes and DNA. The V and J calls and clone size are TCRdb's, not the authors'. This sample comprises over a million distinct CDR3 sequences, approximately 35% of them detected only once. The biggest ten clones account for around 10% of the sample.

Study-level results and caveats: In cross-validation, the 13-signature model distinguished ophthalmopathy from stable hyperthyroidism with about 90% sensitivity and roughly 81% specificity, and in the test set the corresponding values were roughly 80% and 76%. Sample size was not predetermined statistically, and investigators were not blinded to group allocation. Most expanded thyroid clonotypes with a frequency above 0.001 also appeared in blood, which suggests that blood repertoires may reflect the immune response in the thyroid. In validation, the model predicted ophthalmopathy progression with about 70% sensitivity and approximately 72% specificity; eleven to twelve predicted patients were CT-confirmed with GO in a median of approximately 6.2 months.

This clonotype was picked up a small number of times. It has no known antigen specificity. The record has no base qualities; no much larger clone is one base away. Relative to germline, V is missing 3 bases and J is missing 3 bases, with 8 bases of the junction outside any gene match. CDR1 is given as SGHVS and CDR2 as FQNEAQ, both from the germline V gene. Including the terminal cysteine and phenylalanine, the CDR3 comprises 15 residues. CDR3 DNA is the only sequence kept; it has 45 bases, read in frame from the first base. Hyperthyroidism patients were newly diagnosed, with disease duration under 2 months, and aged 18 to 65 years. Anyone with other autoimmune diseases, uncontrolled infections, pregnancy or lactation was excluded from the study. Diagnosis relied on clinical symptoms, serum thyroxine, TRAb, thyroid ultrasound and orbital computed tomography. Total RNA was extracted with Trizol reagent and quality-checked on an Agilent 2100 Bioanalyzer.

The receptor comes from an adult man with Graves' hyperthyroidism. The chain is assembled from TRBV7-8 and TRBJ2-7, with 7 central nucleotides matching TRBD1. The source material was peripheral blood or thyroid tissue (not recorded which). CDR3 protein: CASSFPGDSDYEQYF. The DNA sequence is TGTGCCAGCAGCTTCCCCGGGGACAGCGACTACGAGCAGTACTTC.